These 23 T cell receptor beta chains originate from one sample sequenced in a study of PD-1 blockade in classical Hodgkin lymphoma. Profiling relied on immunoSEQ multiplex PCR, and the TCRdb table lists in-frame clones only, not all of them. Among around 17,000 clones, just under 80% were seen once, and the ten largest hold around 2%. The time point denotes: cycle 4 day 1 (C4D1), after 5 to 7 weeks of nivolumab. After autologous stem cell transplantation all patients relapsed, and prior brentuximab vedotin exposure differed between cohorts. Using magnetic negative selection, the CD4+ T cells were separated out of thawed PBMCs. The sequences come from CD4+ T cells from blood, collected before the fourth cycle of nivolumab. Every receptor here comes from a human donor with classical Hodgkin lymphoma.

The chain has TRBV27 and TRBJ1-4; 10 nucleotides align to TRBD1. V lost 6 bases, J lost 0 bases, and 10 bases stayed unmatched. Germline CDR1 is MNHEY and CDR2 is SMNVEV (reference sequence). The CDR3 is 18 residues long. Here the CDR3 reads CASSRWDRGYSTNEKLFF. In nucleotides, the CDR3 is TGTGCCAGCAGCCGTTGGGACAGGGGTTATTCAACTAATGAAAAACTGTTTTTT.

The chain uses TRBV28 and TRBJ1-1; D is undetermined. Germline V gives CDR1 MDHEN, CDR2 SYDVKM. Trimming took 3 bases from V and 4 from J, leaving 15 bases between them. The CDR3 is 15 residues long. DNA for the CDR3: TGTGCCAGCAGTTTGAACAGTCGGGTGGGCACTGAAGCTTTCTTT. Translated, it gives CASSLNSRVGTEAFF.

The chain couples TRBV5-4 to TRBJ2-3; D is possibly TRBD2 (6 bases). V was clipped by 2 bases and J by 6 bases, with 19 bases between them. Germline CDR1 SGHNT, CDR2 YYREEE (reference sequence). This CDR3 spans 16 amino acids. The CDR3 DNA reads as TGTGCCAGCAGCTTCGGAACCGGGACTCATAGGGATACGCAGTATTTT. Its protein is CASSFGTGTHRDTQYF. Looking up the rest from reference TRBV5-4 and TRBJ2-3 gives the full variable domain: ETGVTQSPTHLIKTRGQQVTLRCSSQSGHNTVSWYQQALGQGPQFIFQYYREEENGRGNFPPRFSGLQFPNYSSELNVNALELDDSALYLCASSFGTGTHRDTQYFGPGTRLTVL.

The rearrangement uses TRBV29-1 and TRBJ2-3, with 8 bases identical to TRBD1. This CDR3 contains 14 residues. The germline V gene encodes CDR1 SQVTM and CDR2 ANQGSEA. V shed 6 bases, J shed 2 bases, and the junction held 7 bases outside the gene matches. CDR3 sequence reads: CSVQPDRDTDTQYF. The CDR3 bases are TGCAGCGTACAACCGGACAGGGACACAGATACGCAGTATTTT.

V is TRBV6-4 and J is TRBJ2-1; 8 nucleotides agree with TRBD2. The ends lost 4 bases at V and 5 bases at J; junction bases unmatched: 10. The CDR3 is made up of 16 amino acids. Germline V CDR1 and CDR2: MRHNA, SNTAGT. CDR3 sequence reads: CASSGPGTSGDNEQFF. For the CDR3, the DNA is TGTGCCAGCAGTGGCCCCGGGACTAGTGGCGACAATGAGCAGTTCTTC.

The V and J genes are TRBV2 and TRBJ2-5; 14 nucleotides agree with TRBD2. CDR3 size: 16 residues. The V gene's germline CDR1 is SNHLY and CDR2 FYNNEI. The V segment lost 5 bases and the J segment 4 bases; nucleotides outside the gene matches: 6. CDR3 sequence (DNA): TGTGCCAGCAGTCCGGGACTAGCGGGAGTGGGAGAGACCCAGTACTTC. Translated: CASSPGLAGVGETQYF.

The J gene is TRBJ2-5, the V gene TRBV2, with TRBD2 matching 7 bases. The CDR3 is 17 residues long. The V segment lost 3 bases and the J segment 5 bases; nucleotides outside the gene matches: 15. CDR1 SNHLY and CDR2 FYNNEI come from the germline V gene. As DNA, the CDR3 is TGTGCCAGCAGTGACAGCATAGGAGCAGCGGGACTGGAGACCCAGTACTTC. As protein: CASSDSIGAAGLETQYF.

Notes on this clone: This CDR3 is also generated by other DNA sequences in the sample. The genes are TRBV18 and TRBJ1-4; 9 bases fit TRBD1. Germline V gene sequence: CDR1 KGHSH, CDR2 LQKENI. The length of the CDR3 is 15 residues. V gave up 3 bases and J gave up 8 bases; unmatched junction bases: 7. CDR3 nucleotides: TGTGCCAGCTCACCCCGAGGACAGGGGACGGAAAAACTGTTTTTT. Its translation: CASSPRGQGTEKLFF.

The V call is TRBV18, the J call TRBJ2-6; 9 bases map to TRBD1. The germline V gene encodes CDR1 KGHSH and CDR2 LQKENI. V was clipped by 4 bases and J by 0 bases; unmatched bases: 13. The CDR3 loop spans 20 amino acids. The CDR3 bases are TGTGCCAGCTCACTTACGCAAACCGGGACAGGGAGCTCTGGGGCCAACGTCCTGACTTTC. Translated: CASSLTQTGTGSSGANVLTF.

The chain carries TRBV9 and TRBJ2-5; D possibly uses TRBD1 or TRBD2 (5 bases each). Germline-derived CDR1 and CDR2 are SGDLS and YYNGEE. The CDR3 runs to 15 residues. The germline V and J ends were trimmed by 0 bases and 5 bases, with 14 bases remaining between them. CDR3 sequence reads: CASSVGVQGRETQYF. DNA of the CDR3: TGTGCCAGCAGCGTAGGGGTTCAGGGACGGGAGACCCAGTACTTC. Drawing the rest from reference TRBV9 and TRBJ2-5, the complete variable domain is DSGVTQTPKHLITATGQRVTLRCSPRSGDLSVYWYQQSLDQGLQFLIQYYNGEERAKGNILERFSAQQFPDLHSELNLSSLELGDSALYFCASSVGVQGRETQYFGPGTRLLVL.

The chain has TRBV6-6 and TRBJ1-2; D may be TRBD1 (5 bases). V lost 0 bases and J lost 5, with 16 bases in between. CDR3 length equals 16 residues. Germline-derived CDR1 and CDR2 are MNHNY and SVGAGI (reference sequence). The DNA for the CDR3 is TGTGCCAGCAGTTACTCGGGCGGGGCAGAGGGGTATGGCTACACCTTC. Translating gives CASSYSGGAEGYGYTF.

This chain connects TRBV2 to TRBJ2-4, with 12 bases matching TRBD1. The germline V gene has CDR1 SNHLY and CDR2 FYNNEI. The V gene end was trimmed by 4 bases and the J gene end by 5 bases; junction bases not matched to a gene: 6. This CDR3 region has 16 residues. For the CDR3, the DNA is TGTGCCAGCAGTGGGAGGGGGACAGGGGGCCAAAACATTCAGTACTTC. Its protein is CASSGRGTGGQNIQYF.

The V gene is TRBV2, the J gene TRBJ1-2; D gene uncertain. V gave up 6 bases and J gave up 0 bases, with 11 bases separating them. Germline V CDR1 and CDR2: SNHLY, FYNNEI. The CDR3 has 14 amino acids. Here the CDR3 reads CASRMMTSNYGYTF. CDR3 bases: TGTGCCAGCAGGATGATGACATCTAACTATGGCTACACCTTC.

This chain joins TRBV28 and TRBJ2-3; 10 bases match TRBD2. V was clipped by 3 bases and J by 2 bases; unmatched bases: 14. CDR1 is MDHEN, CDR2 SYDVKM, per germline. There are 19 residues in the CDR3. For the CDR3, the DNA is TGTGCCAGCAGTTTCTCCGGACTAGCGGCGGGGGGACTCACAGATACGCAGTATTTT. This gives the protein CASSFSGLAAGGLTDTQYF.

The CDR3 here is CASSLASQGTTYEQYF. Here the CDR3 DNA reads TGTGCCAGCAGCTTAGCGAGCCAGGGGACCACCTACGAGCAGTACTTC. This sequence joins TRBV7-8 and TRBJ2-7; a possible D gene is TRBD1 (6 bases). V lost 0 bases and J 2 bases, leaving 14 bases between the germline ends. From germline, CDR1 is SGHVS and CDR2 FQNEAQ. The CDR3 runs 16 residues.

The genes are TRBV28 and TRBJ2-3; a weak D match, TRBD1 (5 bases). In germline, CDR1 is MDHEN, CDR2 SYDVKM. This CDR3 spans 15 amino acids. V lost 5 bases and J 2 bases, leaving 14 bases between the germline ends. Written as DNA, the CDR3 is TGTGCCAGCAGTCAAACTCCAGGGAACACAGATACGCAGTATTTT. Translated, it gives CASSQTPGNTDTQYF.

The chain has TRBV11-3 and TRBJ1-3, with D unclear. V was trimmed by 1 base and J by 0 bases, leaving 10 bases between them. The CDR3 is made up of 16 amino acids. Germline V lookup: CDR1 SGHNT, CDR2 YENEEA. CDR3 nucleotides: TGTGCCAGCAGCTTAGGAGTCTCCACCTCTGGAAACACCATATATTTT. Protein: CASSLGVSTSGNTIYF.

In its sample, this clone was seen a few times. The V gene is TRBV5-1, the J gene TRBJ2-1; the match to TRBD2 covers 10 bases. Looked up from germline, CDR1 is SGHRS and CDR2 is YFSETQ. V lost 2 bases to trimming and J lost 7 bases; unmatched junction nucleotides: 6. This CDR3 comprises 15 residues. CDR3 bases: TGCGCCAGCAGCTTTTCTAGCGGGAGTGGTAATGAGCAGTTCTTC. It is translated as CASSFSSGSGNEQFF. The whole variable domain, remainder taken from reference TRBV5-1 and TRBJ2-1, is KAGVTQTPRYLIKTRGQQVTLSCSPISGHRSVSWYQQTPGQGLQFLFEYFSETQRNKGNFPGRFSGRQFSNSRSEMNVSTLELGDSALYLCASSFSSGSGNEQFFGPGTRLTVL.

V usage is TRBV5-4 and J usage is TRBJ2-5, with TRBD2 matching over 8 bases. The CDR3 runs 15 residues. Germline-derived CDR1 and CDR2 are SGHNT and YYREEE (reference sequence). J was trimmed by 1 base and V by 4 bases; bases with no gene match: 6. CDR3 in amino acids: CASSHLTSVQETQYF. DNA of the CDR3: TGTGCCAGCAGCCACCTGACTAGCGTCCAAGAGACCCAGTACTTC.

This rearrangement joins TRBV25-1 to TRBJ2-5; D perhaps matches TRBD1 (6 bases). The germline gives CDR1 MGHDK, CDR2 SYGVNS. V was cut by 2 bases and J by 5 bases, with 18 bases left in between. This CDR3 contains 16 residues. CDR3 residues: CASSEGGRATHETQYF. The CDR3 nucleotides are TGTGCCAGCAGTGAAGGGGGCAGGGCCACCCACGAGACCCAGTACTTC. The whole variable domain, filled in from reference TRBV25-1 and TRBJ2-5, reads EADIYQTPRYLVIGTGKKITLECSQTMGHDKMYWYQQDPGMELHLIHYSYGVNSTEKGDLSSESTVSRIRTEHFPLTLESARPSHTSQYLCASSEGGRATHETQYFGPGTRLLVL.

The rearrangement links TRBV19 to TRBJ2-1; 8 positions agree with TRBD2. Trimming cost V 3 bases and J 9 bases; bases outside gene matches: 10. Germline lookup yields CDR1 LNHDA and CDR2 SQIVND (reference sequence). CDR3 length: 15 residues. This chain's CDR3 is CASSIGGTSSGEQFF. Here the CDR3 DNA reads TGTGCCAGTAGTATCGGGGGGACTAGTTCCGGTGAGCAGTTCTTC.

The chain couples TRBV5-1 to TRBJ2-5; a weak D match, TRBD1 (6 bases). The CDR3 is 13 residues long. Germline CDR1 reads SGHRS; CDR2 reads YFSETQ. Trimming removed 0 bases at V and 5 bases at J, with 8 bases between. The CDR3: CASSLGQGETQYF. In DNA form, the CDR3 reads TGCGCCAGCAGCTTGGGCCAGGGGGAGACCCAGTACTTC.

This chain connects TRBV4-2 to TRBJ2-3, with 12 bases lining up with TRBD2. The CDR3 has 17 amino acids. Germline trimming cut 4 bases from V and 4 bases from J; bases unmatched to any gene: 9. CDR1 and CDR2 from the germline V gene are LGHNA and YNFKEQ. The CDR3: CASSPPLLAGGSDTQYF. The CDR3 nucleotides read TGTGCCAGCAGCCCACCCCTACTAGCGGGAGGATCAGATACGCAGTATTTT.